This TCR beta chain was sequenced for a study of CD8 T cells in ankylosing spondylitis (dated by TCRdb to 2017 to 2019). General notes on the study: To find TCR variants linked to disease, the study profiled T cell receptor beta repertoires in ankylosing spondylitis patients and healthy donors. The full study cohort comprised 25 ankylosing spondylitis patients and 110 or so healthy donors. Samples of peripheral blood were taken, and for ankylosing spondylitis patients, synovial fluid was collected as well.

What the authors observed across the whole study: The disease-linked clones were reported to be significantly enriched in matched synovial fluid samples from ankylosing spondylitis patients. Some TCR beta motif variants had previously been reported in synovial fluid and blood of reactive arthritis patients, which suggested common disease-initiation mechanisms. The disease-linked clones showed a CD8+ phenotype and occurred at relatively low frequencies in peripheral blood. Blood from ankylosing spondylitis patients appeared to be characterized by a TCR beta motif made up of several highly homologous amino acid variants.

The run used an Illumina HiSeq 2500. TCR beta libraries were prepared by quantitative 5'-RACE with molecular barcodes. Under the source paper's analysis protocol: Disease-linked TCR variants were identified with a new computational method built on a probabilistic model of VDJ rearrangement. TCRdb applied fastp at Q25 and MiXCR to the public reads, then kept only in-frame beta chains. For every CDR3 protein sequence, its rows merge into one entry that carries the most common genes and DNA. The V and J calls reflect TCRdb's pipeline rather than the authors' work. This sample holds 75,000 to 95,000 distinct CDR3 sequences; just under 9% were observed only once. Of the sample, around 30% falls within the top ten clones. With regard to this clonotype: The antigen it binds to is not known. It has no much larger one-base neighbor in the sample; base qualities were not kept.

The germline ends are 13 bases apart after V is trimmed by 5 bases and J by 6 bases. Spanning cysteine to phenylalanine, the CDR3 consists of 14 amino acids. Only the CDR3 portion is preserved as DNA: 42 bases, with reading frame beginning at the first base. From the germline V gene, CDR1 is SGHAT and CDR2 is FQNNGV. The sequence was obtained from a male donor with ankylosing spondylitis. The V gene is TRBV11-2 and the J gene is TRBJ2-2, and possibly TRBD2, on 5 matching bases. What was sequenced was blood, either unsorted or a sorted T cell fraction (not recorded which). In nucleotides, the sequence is TGTGCCAGCAGCCCCGACTACCTCCCCGGGGAGCTGTTTTTT. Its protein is CASSPDYLPGELFF.